One and the same sample provided the 24 T cell receptor beta chains below, sequenced in a study of shared clonotypes between healthy human individuals. Assay: immunoSEQ multiplex PCR; the TCRdb copy retains only in-frame clones and omits some. The table has 500,000 to 550,000 clones, roughly 95% seen once. The source material was naive CD4+ T cells sorted from blood. Subset described: CD45RA+ positively selected. These receptor sequences come from a woman aged 25-40 years in good health.

The rearrangement joins TRBV19 to TRBJ1-2; D is unclear. The V gene lost 4 bases and the J gene lost 8 bases, with 11 bases spanning the gap. The CDR3 totals 12 residues. CDR1 is LNHDA, CDR2 SQIVND, per germline (reference sequence). The CDR3 DNA reads as TGTGCCAGTAGTACCTCACGAATGGGCTACACCTTC. It translates to CASSTSRMGYTF.

The chain links TRBV18 to TRBJ2-7, with 12 nucleotides matching TRBD2. Germline trimming cut 5 bases from V and 7 bases from J; bases unmatched to any gene: 9. The V gene's germline CDR1 is KGHSH and CDR2 LQKENI. This CDR3 contains 15 residues. In DNA form, the CDR3 reads TGTGCCAGCTCATTACGACTAGCGGGAGATTGGGAGCAGTACTTC. Encoded protein: CASSLRLAGDWEQYF.

The J gene is TRBJ2-7, the V gene TRBV7-8, with D possibly being TRBD1 (5 bases). The CDR3 covers 17 residues. Germline values: CDR1 SGHVS, CDR2 FQNEAQ. Trimming stripped 1 base from V and 3 bases from J, with 19 bases between. The CDR3 region has the DNA TGTGCCAGCAGCTTAGTCAAGGGGCGAAGATCCTTCTACGAGCAGTACTTC. The encoded protein is CASSLVKGRRSFYEQYF.

The sample holds one count of this clone. The CDR3 sequence is CASSAAGTGYTF. CDR3 DNA: TGTGCCAGTAGTGCGGCAGGGACAGGCTACACCTTC. The rearrangement links TRBV19 to TRBJ1-2; TRBD1 might be the D (6 bases). Germline CDR1 is LNHDA and CDR2 is SQIVND (reference sequence). V was clipped by 5 bases and J by 8 bases, with 12 bases between them. The CDR3 extends over 12 amino acids.

The chain is built from TRBV15 and TRBJ2-5; 8 bases fit TRBD1. The J call may be incorrect, as the DNA end agrees better with TRBJ2-7. The CDR3 covers 15 residues. Germline CDR1 and CDR2: LNHNV and YYDKDF (reference sequence). The CDR3 loop is CATSRDAGGQGEQYF. CDR3 DNA: TGTGCCACCAGCAGAGATGCAGGTGGACAGGGCGAGCAGTACTTC.

The rearrangement links TRBV10-1 to TRBJ2-1; 7 nucleotides align to TRBD2. The CDR3 loop spans 13 amino acids. Germline V lookup: CDR1 WNHNN, CDR2 SYGVQD (reference sequence). V lost 5 bases to trimming and J lost 8 bases; unmatched junction nucleotides: 6. The CDR3 loop reads CASSFAGVDEQFF. In nucleotides, the CDR3 is TGCGCCAGCAGTTTTGCGGGAGTGGATGAGCAGTTCTTC.

Written as DNA, the CDR3 is TGTGCCAGTAGTATAGGTACGTCCTATGGCTACACCTTC. Translating gives CASSIGTSYGYTF. The V gene is TRBV19, the J gene TRBJ1-2; D is uncertain. The V gene lost 1 base and the J gene lost 4 bases, with 7 bases spanning the gap. The CDR3 extends over 13 amino acids. CDR1 LNHDA and CDR2 SQIVND come from the germline V gene (reference sequence).

The chain recombines TRBV5-1 with TRBJ2-7; TRBD2 matches at 8 bases. The V segment lost 4 bases and the J segment 5 bases; nucleotides outside the gene matches: 14. Per the germline V gene, CDR1 is SGHRS and CDR2 is YFSETQ. The CDR3 extends over 16 amino acids. The CDR3, as DNA: TGCGCCAGCAGCGTACTACAGCGGGAGAAGAGGGACGAGCAGTACTTC. This sequence encodes CASSVLQREKRDEQYF. The whole variable domain, remainder taken from reference TRBV5-1 and TRBJ2-7, is KAGVTQTPRYLIKTRGQQVTLSCSPISGHRSVSWYQQTPGQGLQFLFEYFSETQRNKGNFPGRFSGRQFSNSRSEMNVSTLELGDSALYLCASSVLQREKRDEQYFGPGTRLTVT.

V is TRBV28 and J is TRBJ1-2; D unclear. The V and J ends lost 8 bases and 8 bases respectively, with 24 bases between them. The CDR3 consists of 15 residues. The germline gives CDR1 MDHEN, CDR2 SYDVKM. The CDR3 sequence: CASSPEIGPTGGYTF. DNA of the CDR3: TGTGCCAGCTCCCCCGAGATTGGACCCACGGGGGGCTACACCTTC.

The chain couples TRBV4-2 to TRBJ2-7; 7 bases map to TRBD2. This CDR3 region has 16 residues. The ends lost 4 bases at V and 0 bases at J; junction bases unmatched: 9. Per the germline V gene, CDR1 is LGHNA and CDR2 is YNFKEQ. The CDR3 spells CASSLHRDYSSYEQYF. The DNA for the CDR3 is TGTGCCAGCAGCCTACACCGGGACTACAGCTCCTACGAGCAGTACTTC.

The chain recombines TRBV28 with TRBJ2-3; 8 bases align to TRBD2. Germline V gene lookup returns CDR1 MDHEN and CDR2 SYDVKM. Unmatched junction bases numbered 8, after V lost 5 bases and J lost 1 base. There are 16 residues in the CDR3. The CDR3 DNA follows: TGTGCCAGCAGTCGTCTCCGGGGACTAGGCACAGATACGCAGTATTTT. This translates into CASSRLRGLGTDTQYF. The full variable domain, rest sourced from reference TRBV28 and TRBJ2-3, is DVKVTQSSRYLVKRTGEKVFLECVQDMDHENMFWYRQDPGLGLRLIYFSYDVKMKEKGDIPEGYSVSREKKERFSLILESASTNQTSMYLCASSRLRGLGTDTQYFGPGTRLTVL.

J is TRBJ2-1 and V is TRBV2; weak D call: TRBD2 (7 bases). The germline gives CDR1 SNHLY, CDR2 FYNNEI. This CDR3 contains 14 residues. With 6 bases removed from V and 3 bases from J, the gap between germline ends came to 12 bases. CDR3 sequence reads: CASRGGLHYNEQFF. In DNA form, the CDR3 reads TGTGCCAGCAGGGGGGGGCTCCACTACAATGAGCAGTTCTTC.

The rearrangement joins TRBV5-1 to TRBJ2-7; TRBD1 agrees at 7 bases. The CDR3 length is 15 residues. V shed 0 bases, J shed 1 base, and the junction held 4 bases outside the gene matches. Germline V gene sequence: CDR1 SGHRS, CDR2 YFSETQ. Here the CDR3 reads CASSLAGQPSYEQYF. Written as DNA, the CDR3 is TGCGCCAGCAGCTTGGCGGGACAGCCGTCCTACGAGCAGTACTTC.

The chain carries TRBV7-8 and TRBJ1-1; D is unclear. The CDR3 is 13 amino acids. The germline V gene has CDR1 SGHVS and CDR2 FQNEAQ. Trimming cost V 6 bases and J 3 bases, with 11 bases left between them. This chain's CDR3 is CASSSEGYTEAFF. In DNA form, the CDR3 reads TGTGCCAGCAGTAGCGAAGGGTACACTGAAGCTTTCTTT.

This chain connects TRBV7-2 to TRBJ1-1; D might be TRBD1 (6 bases). V lost 5 bases and J 5 bases, leaving 9 bases between the germline ends. The CDR3 sequence is 12 residues long. Germline CDR1 reads SGHTA; CDR2 reads FQGNSA. In DNA, the CDR3 is TGTGCCAGCAGCAAAACAGGGACTGAAGCTTTCTTT. This translates into CASSKTGTEAFF.

CDR3 sequence: CSVEDLRTSEQFF. CDR3 sequence (DNA): TGCAGCGTTGAAGATCTTAGGACTTCTGAGCAGTTCTTC. The chain carries TRBV29-1 and TRBJ2-1; weak D call: TRBD2 (5 bases). This CDR3 has 13 residues. Germline CDR1 is SQVTM and CDR2 is ANQGSEA. The V end lost 0 bases, the J end lost 9 bases, and 12 bases lay between the germline ends.

The gene calls are TRBV28 and TRBJ2-1, with 9 positions matching TRBD2. This CDR3 region has 15 residues. The V and J ends lost 4 bases and 7 bases, in that order; junction bases with no gene match: 8. Germline CDR1 is MDHEN and CDR2 is SYDVKM. For the CDR3, the DNA is TGTGCCAGCAGTTCAGGGGCGGGAGGGATAAATGAGCAGTTCTTC. It translates to CASSSGAGGINEQFF.

This chain uses TRBV28 with TRBJ2-7; no definite D call. V lost 3 bases, J lost 5 bases, and 14 bases lay in between. This CDR3 has 14 residues. Per the germline V gene, CDR1 is MDHEN and CDR2 is SYDVKM. DNA of the CDR3: TGTGCCAGCAGTTTTGAGACTCATGCGAACGAGCAGTACTTC. Translating it yields CASSFETHANEQYF. The full variable domain, with the rest looked up from reference TRBV28 and TRBJ2-7, is DVKVTQSSRYLVKRTGEKVFLECVQDMDHENMFWYRQDPGLGLRLIYFSYDVKMKEKGDIPEGYSVSREKKERFSLILESASTNQTSMYLCASSFETHANEQYFGPGTRLTVT.

The V call is TRBV5-1, the J call TRBJ1-1, with D possibly TRBD1 on 5 matching bases. The CDR3 spans 14 residues. The V and J ends lost 3 bases and 8 bases respectively, with 17 bases between them. The germline gives CDR1 SGHRS, CDR2 YFSETQ. The CDR3 region has the DNA TGCGCCAGCAGCTGGGAGATCAGGGCCTCGGAAGCTTTCTTT. Protein product: CASSWEIRASEAFF.

With respect to this clone: This CDR3 is also generated by other DNA sequences in the sample. The rearrangement joins TRBV7-9 to TRBJ1-2; D is uncertain. V was shortened by 5 bases and J by 6 bases, with 7 bases between the two germline ends. Germline lookup yields CDR1 SEHNR and CDR2 FQNEAQ (reference sequence). The CDR3 totals 11 residues. The CDR3 DNA is TGTGCCAGCAGCCCTGGGGATGGCTACACCTTC. Protein product: CASSPGDGYTF.

The gene calls are TRBV28 and TRBJ2-3, with D possibly matching TRBD2 (5 bases). The germline CDR1 and CDR2 sequences are MDHEN and SYDVKM. The CDR3 is made up of 15 amino acids. V dropped 7 bases and J dropped 1 base, with 15 bases sitting between them. The CDR3 loop reads CASNKMFSGTDTQYF. CDR3 DNA: TGTGCCAGCAATAAAATGTTTAGCGGCACAGATACGCAGTATTTT.

V usage is TRBV5-6 and J usage is TRBJ2-3, with D unclear. This CDR3 is built from 12 residues. V dropped 5 bases and J dropped 7 bases, with 11 bases sitting between them. Per the germline V gene, CDR1 is SGHDT and CDR2 is YYEEEE. The CDR3 DNA reads TGTGCCAGCAGTTCTACAAGAAATACGCAGTATTTT. Encoded protein: CASSSTRNTQYF.

The chain employs TRBV28 and TRBJ2-7; 7 bases agree with TRBD2. This CDR3 has 14 residues. Trimming at V came to 6 bases and at J to 2 bases, leaving 7 bases not matched to a gene. From germline, CDR1 is MDHEN and CDR2 SYDVKM. In DNA, the CDR3 is TGTGCCAGCAGGGAGAGAGCGGGACCCTACGAGCAGTACTTC. This sequence encodes CASRERAGPYEQYF.

The CDR3 protein is CAWSLRRGGGYTF. The CDR3 DNA is TGTGCCTGGAGTCTACGTAGAGGGGGTGGCTACACCTTC. The rearrangement links TRBV30 to TRBJ1-2; perhaps TRBD1 as D (6 bases). V lost 2 bases, J lost 7 bases, and 14 bases lay in between. CDR3 length equals 13 residues. Germline loops: CDR1 GTSNPN, CDR2 SVGIG (reference sequence).